This T cell receptor (beta chain) is from a study of patients and donors after allogeneic stem cell transplantation. Looked up from germline, CDR1 is MNHNS and CDR2 is SASEGT. V lost 6 bases and J lost 0; bases outside the gene matches: 10. This CDR3 region has 17 residues. TCRdb analysed the RT-PCR reads with MiXCR anew, one entry per CDR3 protein. In the table there are approximately 200,000 distinct CDR3 sequences, around 41% of which are singletons. V is TRBV6-1 and J is TRBJ1-1; 10 bases fit TRBD1. The sequence derives from a human donor who was either an allogeneic HSCT recipient or a stem cell or donor lymphocyte infusion donor (not recorded which). It is not recorded whose cells these are; they may come from a transplant donor. The specimen was blood, either unsorted or a sorted T cell fraction (not recorded which). The CDR3 reads CASRRQGAGALNTEAFF. In DNA, the CDR3 is TGTGCCAGCAGAAGACAGGGGGCAGGGGCGTTGAACACTGAAGCTTTCTTT.